Shown below are 32 T cell receptor beta chains from a single sample sequenced in a study of CD8+CD57+ T cells in acquired aplastic anemia (dated by TCRdb to about 2018). The reads were generated on an Illumina HiSeq 2000. Genomic DNA served as template for TCR beta VDJ combination and CDR3 sequence profiling. In-frame beta chains were kept once TCRdb had trimmed the public reads at Q25 with fastp and called clones with MiXCR. Rows with one shared CDR3 protein collapse into an entry with the most common genes and DNA. For this sample the table gives 400,000 to 450,000 distinct CDR3 sequences, of which roughly 64% were detected only once. 4% of the sample is held by the ten biggest clonotypes. Sequences were obtained from sorted CD4+, CD8+, or CD8+CD57+ T cells (not recorded which) from PBMCs. The receptors shown here come from a human donor in good health, serving as a control.

This clonotype was seen just once. Relative to the germline gene, one junction end is altered; a read error may explain this. J is TRBJ1-5 and V is TRBV11-2; D ambiguous. CDR3 length equals 13 residues. Per germline, CDR1 SGHAT and CDR2 FQNNGV. CDR3 amino acids: CATSATRMEPQHF. CDR3 coding DNA: TGTGCCACCAGCGCGACCAGGATGGAGCCCCAGCATTTT. The full variable domain, with the rest looked up from reference TRBV11-2 and TRBJ1-5, is EAGVAQSPRYKIIEKRQSVAFWCNPISGHATLYWYQQILGQGPKLLIQFQNNGVVDDSQLPKDRFSAERLKGVDSTLKIQPAKLEDSAVYLCATSATRMEPQHFGDGTRLSIL.

The V gene is TRBV7-2, the J gene TRBJ1-2; D remains ambiguous. Trimming pared 4 bases from V and 9 bases from J, leaving 24 bases between. Germline V gene data show CDR1 as SGHTA and CDR2 as FQGNSA. The CDR3 is 16 residues long. DNA of the CDR3: TGTGCCAGCAGCTATCAGCCTATCAGCGTGGGATATCGCTACACCTTC. Encoded protein: CASSYQPISVGYRYTF.

This clonotype was seen ten or more times. The junction shows a germline mismatch at one end, possibly a read error. J is TRBJ2-6 and V is TRBV5-1, with TRBD1 identical over 7 bases. The CDR3 length is 8 residues. CDR1 is SGHRS and CDR2 is YFSETQ in the germline V gene. The CDR3 spells CASSLTGF. In nucleotides, the CDR3 is TGCGCCAGCAGCCTGACAGGGTTC.

This clonotype was counted ten times or more. This chain connects TRBV7-9 to TRBJ1-1, with D possibly TRBD1 on 5 matching bases. CDR3 length: 14 residues. V was cut by 1 base and J by 6 bases, with 12 bases left in between. CDR1 and CDR2 (germline): SEHNR, FQNEAQ (reference sequence). CDR3 sequence (DNA): TGTGCCAGCAGCTTAGAGCATTCGACAGCTGAAGCTTTCTTT. It encodes CASSLEHSTAEAFF.

As regards this clonotype: At one end the junction does not follow the germline gene, possibly because of a read error. The chain employs TRBV4-3 and TRBJ2-7; no definite D call. In germline, CDR1 is LGHNA, CDR2 YSLEER. The CDR3 contains 12 residues. The CDR3, as DNA: TGCACCAGCAGTTCAACCTCCTACGAGCAGTACTTC. It translates to CTSSSTSYEQYF.

V gene TRBV6-1 combines with J gene TRBJ2-7; D may correspond to TRBD1 or TRBD2 (5 bases each). The V and J ends lost 10 bases and 2 bases respectively, with 15 bases between them. There are 13 residues in the CDR3. Germline lookup yields CDR1 MNHNS and CDR2 SASEGT. The CDR3 region has the DNA TGTGCCACTCACCGGGACCCGGCCTACGAGCAGTACTTC. This sequence encodes CATHRDPAYEQYF.

This clonotype was seen only a few times. The chain combines TRBV25-1 with TRBJ1-2; possible D gene TRBD1, 5 bases. Trimming took off 6 bases at V and 8 bases at J, with 16 bases between the two ends. The CDR3 is made up of 13 amino acids. Germline V gene sequence: CDR1 MGHDK, CDR2 SYGVNS. CDR3 sequence reads: CASSPGLIRGYTF. Here the CDR3 DNA reads TGTGCCAGCAGCCCGGGACTGATACGAGGCTACACCTTC.

This sequence joins TRBV25-1 and TRBJ1-2; maybe TRBD1 (5 bases). Germline CDR1 MGHDK, CDR2 SYGVNS. The CDR3 sequence is 12 residues long. V gave up 5 bases and J gave up 7 bases, with 11 bases separating them. CDR3 nucleotide sequence: TGTGCCAGCAGTCAGGGAGGTAGTGGCTACACCTTC. Its translation: CASSQGGSGYTF.

The chain combines TRBV19 with TRBJ1-6; D remains unclear. The CDR3 runs to 16 residues. The V end lost 9 bases, the J end lost 9 bases, and 24 bases lay between the germline ends. Germline V gives CDR1 LNHDA, CDR2 SQIVND (reference sequence). The CDR3 protein is CASKEEAGIPASPLHF. CDR3 nucleotides: TGTGCCAGCAAAGAAGAAGCGGGGATTCCAGCTTCACCCCTCCACTTT.

This clonotype was counted ten times or more. The J gene is TRBJ1-2, the V gene TRBV7-2; D ambiguous. In germline, CDR1 is SGHTA, CDR2 FQGNSA. This CDR3 has 12 residues. The V end lost 5 bases, the J end lost 7 bases, and 11 bases lay between the germline ends. The CDR3 is CASSATHSGYTF. CDR3 bases: TGTGCCAGCAGCGCAACACACTCTGGCTACACCTTC.

This clonotype was detected once. This CDR3 is CASSEPGQGDYGYTF. The CDR3 coding sequence is TGCGCCAGCAGCGAACCGGGACAGGGAGACTATGGCTACACCTTC. The chain uses TRBV5-1 and TRBJ1-2; 9 nucleotides agree with TRBD1. In germline, CDR1 is SGHRS, CDR2 YFSETQ. V dropped 4 bases and J dropped 3; count of bases not matched to a gene: 7. CDR3 length equals 15 residues.

This clonotype came up many times. J is TRBJ2-3 and V is TRBV10-3; 7 bases agree with TRBD1. V shed 4 bases, J shed 6 bases, and the junction held 1 base outside the gene matches. The germline gives CDR1 ENHRY, CDR2 SYGVKD. The CDR3 loop spans 12 amino acids. The CDR3 DNA is TGTGCCATCAGTGTACAGGGGGATACGCAGTATTTT. It specifies CAISVQGDTQYF.

V is TRBV5-1 and J is TRBJ2-1; D is tentatively TRBD1 or TRBD2 (5 bases each). Trimming removed 2 bases from V and 11 bases from J, with 14 bases in between. The CDR3 is made up of 13 amino acids. The germline gives CDR1 SGHRS, CDR2 YFSETQ. The CDR3, as DNA: TGCGCCAGCAGCTTAGTCGCTGTGGGACAGCAGTTCTTC. It codes for CASSLVAVGQQFF.

This sequence joins TRBV12-3 or TRBV12-4 and TRBJ1-5; no clear D. Trimming removed 2 bases from V and 0 bases from J, with 14 bases in between. The CDR3 sequence is 17 residues long. In DNA form, the CDR3 reads TGTGCCAGCAGTTTAAATACACAACACGATAGCAATCAGCCCCAGCATTTT. This encodes CASSLNTQHDSNQPQHF.

V gene TRBV7-8 combines with J gene TRBJ2-2; D might be TRBD1 or TRBD2, each matching 5 bases. Germline V CDR1 and CDR2: SGHVS, FQNEAQ. V lost 1 base to trimming and J lost 4 bases, with 13 bases between them. The CDR3 has 16 residues. Written as DNA, the CDR3 is TGTGCCAGCAGCTTAGTTGAGGGGCTGGGCACCGGGGAGCTGTTTTTT. Amino acid sequence: CASSLVEGLGTGELFF.

The chain is built from TRBV19 and TRBJ2-1; TRBD2 agrees at 8 bases. CDR3 length: 14 residues. V was clipped by 3 bases and J by 8 bases; unmatched bases: 6. CDR1 and CDR2 from the germline V gene are LNHDA and SQIVND (reference sequence). CDR3 in amino acids: CASSIGTRIYEQFF. The DNA of the CDR3 is TGTGCCAGTAGTATTGGGACTAGGATTTATGAGCAGTTCTTC. Full variable domain (outside the CDR3, taken from reference TRBV19 and TRBJ2-1): DGGITQSPKYLFRKEGQNVTLSCEQNLNHDAMYWYRQDPGQGLRLIYYSQIVNDFQKGDIAEGYSVSREKKESFPLTVTSAQKNPTAFYLCASSIGTRIYEQFFGPGTRLTVL.

The chain couples TRBV19 to TRBJ2-1; 9 bases match TRBD2. CDR1 and CDR2 from the germline V gene are LNHDA and SQIVND (reference sequence). Trimming took 4 bases from V and 7 from J; bases not matched to a gene: 11. The CDR3 loop spans 16 amino acids. The CDR3 here is CASSTAGGPDQNEQFF. The CDR3 region has the DNA TGTGCCAGTAGTACGGCGGGGGGGCCGGATCAGAATGAGCAGTTCTTC.

This clonotype was seen once. CDR3 nucleotide sequence: TGTGCCAGCAACTTTAACGCAATTTACGAGCAGTACTTC. Translation gives CASNFNAIYEQYF. The chain joins TRBV5-7 to TRBJ2-7, with no clear D. TRBV5-7 is an ORF, with its function uncertain. This CDR3 has 13 amino acids. The V end lost 6 bases, the J end lost 4 bases, and 14 bases lay between the germline ends.

This clonotype was counted only a few times. Here the CDR3 reads CASSLGGAGGREQYF. CDR3 nucleotide sequence: TGTGCCAGCAGCTTAGGGGGAGCGGGGGGGCGCGAGCAGTACTTC. The gene calls are TRBV7-9 and TRBJ2-7; 10 bases fit TRBD2. After removal of 1 base from V and 6 bases from J, the junction contained 6 bases not matched to a gene. The length of the CDR3 is 15 residues. Looked up from germline, CDR1 is SEHNR and CDR2 is FQNEAQ (reference sequence).

With respect to this clonotype: The conserved closing phenylalanine or tryptophan is absent in this CDR3, likely reflecting a read error. This rearrangement joins TRBV10-3 to TRBJ1-3; TRBD1 might be the D (5 bases). This CDR3 has 15 amino acids. V shed 4 bases and J shed 11 bases, with 21 bases lying between them. Per germline, CDR1 ENHRY and CDR2 SYGVKD. The CDR3 DNA reads TGTGCCATCAGTGCGGGGGGTTCGCTTAGAAGCCCCATATATCTT. This gives the protein CAISAGGSLRSPIYL.

This clonotype was seen once. A read error may account for a junction end that differs from germline. This rearrangement joins TRBV10-2 to TRBJ1-2; D gene uncertain. CDR3 length: 14 amino acids. Germline V lookup: CDR1 WSHSY, CDR2 SAAADI. The CDR3 DNA reads TGCGCCAGCAGGATCTCCTTAATGAAAAACGGCTATTTCTTC. It codes for CASRISLMKNGYFF.

This clonotype was counted once. The chain links TRBV5-1 to TRBJ2-3; 7 nucleotides line up with TRBD1. The ends lost 6 bases at V and 6 bases at J; junction bases unmatched: 10. The CDR3 has 14 residues. Germline CDR1 and CDR2: SGHRS and YFSETQ. CDR3 amino acids: CASTLNRGYDTQYF. The DNA for the CDR3 is TGCGCCAGCACCCTAAACAGGGGCTACGATACGCAGTATTTT.

As for this clonotype: A much larger clone is a single base away; this may be a read error. Since the CDR3 does not end with the conserved phenylalanine or tryptophan, this likely comes from a read error. The CDR3 loop is CASRSRDIGIYYGYTL. DNA for the CDR3: TGTGCCAGCCGATCCCGGGACATCGGGATATACTATGGCTACACCCTC. This rearrangement joins TRBV10-3 to TRBJ1-2, with D perhaps matching TRBD1 (6 bases). The CDR3 has 16 residues. Per germline, CDR1 ENHRY and CDR2 SYGVKD. Trimming cost V 10 bases and J 3 bases, with 24 bases left between them.

As for this clonotype: Compared with germline, one end of the junction differs, possibly owing to a read error. This chain uses TRBV2 with TRBJ1-5; no clear D gene. The CDR3 is made up of 15 amino acids. CDR1 SNHLY and CDR2 FYNNEI come from the germline V gene. The CDR3 is CASSRGRGSNQAQHF. Here the CDR3 DNA reads TGTGCCAGCAGTAGAGGCCGGGGTTCAAATCAGGCGCAGCACTTT.

The sample holds many counts of this clonotype. V and J are TRBV5-1 and TRBJ2-7; D remains unclear. CDR1 and CDR2 (germline): SGHRS, YFSETQ. The CDR3 is made up of 15 amino acids. V gave up 4 bases and J gave up 4 bases, with 18 bases separating them. The CDR3 loop is CASSPPMDGTYEQYF. CDR3 coding DNA: TGCGCCAGCAGCCCGCCCATGGACGGAACTTACGAGCAGTACTTC. The full variable domain, rest sourced from reference TRBV5-1 and TRBJ2-7, is KAGVTQTPRYLIKTRGQQVTLSCSPISGHRSVSWYQQTPGQGLQFLFEYFSETQRNKGNFPGRFSGRQFSNSRSEMNVSTLELGDSALYLCASSPPMDGTYEQYFGPGTRLTVT.

The chain links TRBV19 to TRBJ1-6, with TRBD1 matching over 7 bases. Unmatched junction bases numbered 7, after V lost 5 bases and J lost 6 bases. The CDR3 sequence is 15 residues long. Germline V gene sequence: CDR1 LNHDA, CDR2 SQIVND (reference sequence). CDR3: CASSLATGSNSPLHF. The CDR3 nucleotides read TGTGCCAGTAGTTTGGCGACAGGGTCTAATTCACCCCTCCACTTT.

This clonotype was seen many times. The chain joins TRBV3-1 to TRBJ2-2; 8 nucleotides align to TRBD2. The germline gives CDR1 LGHDT, CDR2 YNNKEL (reference sequence). The ends lost 8 bases at V and 5 bases at J; junction bases unmatched: 4. The CDR3 has 13 residues. The CDR3 sequence is CASPKRGTGELFF. The DNA for the CDR3 is TGTGCCAGCCCTAAGCGGGGGACCGGGGAGCTGTTTTTT.

This clonotype was recorded at least ten times. The chain combines TRBV7-9 with TRBJ1-3; 9 bases line up with TRBD1. Germline assignment: CDR1 SEHNR and CDR2 FQNEAQ (reference sequence). V trimming: 5 bases; J trimming: 5 bases; junction bases outside the gene matches: 4. The CDR3 spans 14 residues. Here the CDR3 DNA reads TGTGCCAGCAGCCCGGGGACAGGGCGAAACACCATATATTTT. Protein product: CASSPGTGRNTIYF.

This chain links TRBV5-1 with TRBJ2-1, with 9 bases identical to TRBD2. This CDR3 has 17 amino acids. In germline, CDR1 is SGHRS, CDR2 YFSETQ. The trim removed 0 bases at V and 7 bases at J, leaving 11 bases unmatched. This chain's CDR3 is CASSLGPRRGGGNEQFF. The DNA for the CDR3 is TGCGCCAGCAGCTTGGGCCCGAGGCGGGGGGGCGGTAATGAGCAGTTCTTC.

The V call is TRBV12-3 or TRBV12-4, the J call TRBJ1-1; D is undetermined. This CDR3 is 12 amino acids long. The V end was cut by 6 bases, the J end by 3 bases, with 8 bases between. The CDR3 nucleotides read TGTGCCAGCAGGTCAGCTTACACTGAAGCTTTCTTT. Translation: CASRSAYTEAFF.

V gene TRBV2 combines with J gene TRBJ1-1; 7 nucleotides align to TRBD1. This CDR3 is 13 amino acids long. V trimming: 1 base; J trimming: 6 bases; junction bases outside the gene matches: 2. The germline CDR1 and CDR2 sequences are SNHLY and FYNNEI. The CDR3 here is CASSEEGAAEAFF. In DNA form, the CDR3 reads TGTGCCAGCAGTGAAGAGGGGGCAGCTGAAGCTTTCTTT.

This clonotype appeared many times. This rearrangement joins TRBV29-1 to TRBJ1-2; D not resolved. The V gene lost 0 bases and the J gene lost 8 bases, with 7 bases spanning the gap. The CDR3 covers 11 residues. Germline CDR1 and CDR2: SQVTM and ANQGSEA. The CDR3 spells CSVEDTGGYTF. CDR3 nucleotide sequence: TGCAGCGTTGAAGACACGGGCGGCTACACCTTC.